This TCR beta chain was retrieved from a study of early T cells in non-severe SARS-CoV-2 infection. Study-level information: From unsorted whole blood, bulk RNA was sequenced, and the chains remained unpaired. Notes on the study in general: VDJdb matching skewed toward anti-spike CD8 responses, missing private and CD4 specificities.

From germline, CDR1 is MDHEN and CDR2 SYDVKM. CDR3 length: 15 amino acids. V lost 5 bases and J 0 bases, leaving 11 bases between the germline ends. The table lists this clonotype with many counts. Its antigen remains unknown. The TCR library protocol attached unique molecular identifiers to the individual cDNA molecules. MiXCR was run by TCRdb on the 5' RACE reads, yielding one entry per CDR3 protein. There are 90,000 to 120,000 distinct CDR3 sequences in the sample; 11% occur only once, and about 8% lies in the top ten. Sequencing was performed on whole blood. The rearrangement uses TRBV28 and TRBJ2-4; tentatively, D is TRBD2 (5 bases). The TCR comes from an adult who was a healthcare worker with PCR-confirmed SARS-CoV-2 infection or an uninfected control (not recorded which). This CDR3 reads CASSPSGLAKNIQYF. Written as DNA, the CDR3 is TGTGCCAGCAGTCCCTCCGGACTAGCCAAAAACATTCAGTACTTC.